The rows below give T cell receptor beta chains drawn from one sample of a study of T-cell memory formation after mild COVID-19. TCRdb analysed the 5' RACE reads with MiXCR anew, one entry per CDR3 protein. This table has 400,000 to 500,000 distinct CDR3 sequences, roughly 20% appearing once. Specimen: PBMCs or a T cell subset sorted from them (not recorded which). These receptors were obtained from an adult woman who had mild COVID-19 (a few samples of this study predate the infection). Cell type and time point are not known. Both conserved end residues are part of each CDR3. The D gene is left open where the match is weak. Size values are once, few and many counts, or a class for expanded clones, and some rows have none.

CDR3 protein | CDR3 DNA | J gene | clone size | D gene | V gene
CATSDYWREQFF | TGTGCCACCAGTGATTACTGGCGGGAGCAGTTCTTC | TRBJ2-1 | . | . | TRBV24-1
CAVSAPRQGTEAFF | TGTGCCGTTAGTGCCCCCCGACAGGGGACTGAAGCTTTCTTT | TRBJ1-1 | . | TRBD1 | TRBV10-3
CASSDGTGVSDNEQFF | TGTGCCAGCAGTGATGGTACAGGTGTTTCGGACAATGAGCAGTTCTTC | TRBJ2-1 | . | . | TRBV2
CSAQTYLSYNEQFF | TGCAGTGCTCAGACTTACCTCTCCTACAATGAGCAGTTCTTC | TRBJ2-1 | . | . | TRBV20-1
CASSLRPLNYVHNEQFF | TGTGCCAGCAGCTTACGCCCTCTTAACTACGTTCACAATGAGCAGTTCTTC | TRBJ2-1 | . | . | TRBV7-2
CASSGPGQTDYGYTF | TGTGCCAGCAGCGGACCGGGACAGACGGACTATGGCTACACCTTC | TRBJ1-2 | . | TRBD1 | TRBV5-4
CASSPPLEGGYNEQFF | TGTGCCAGCAGCCCGCCGTTGGAGGGGGGATACAATGAGCAGTTCTTC | TRBJ2-1 | . | . | TRBV5-6
CASTAGTANTEAFF | TGTGCCAGTACCGCCGGGACAGCTAACACTGAAGCTTTCTTT | TRBJ1-1 | few | TRBD1 | TRBV14
CASSRDSATNEKLFF | TGTGCCAGCTCACGCGACAGTGCAACTAATGAAAAACTGTTTTTT | TRBJ1-4 | few | . | TRBV18
CASSLGGQSTDTQYF | TGCGCCAGCAGCTTGGGGGGACAGAGCACAGATACGCAGTATTTT | TRBJ2-3 | few | TRBD1 | TRBV5-1
CSVSRDRGLTEAFF | TGCAGCGTCTCCCGGGACAGGGGTCTCACTGAAGCTTTCTTT | TRBJ1-1 | . | TRBD1 | TRBV29-1
CATRSLTDTQYF | TGTGCCACCAGAAGTCTCACAGATACGCAGTATTTT | TRBJ2-3 | once | . | TRBV24-1
CSARGGGWYSNQPQHF | TGCAGTGCCAGGGGGGGCGGGTGGTATAGCAATCAGCCCCAGCATTTT | TRBJ1-5 | few | TRBD1 | TRBV20-1
CATSDLGTSGKSEQFF | TGTGCCACCAGTGACTTGGGGACTAGCGGGAAAAGTGAGCAGTTCTTC | TRBJ2-1 | . | TRBD2 | TRBV24-1
CALPPGLAVTGELFF | TGTGCCTTACCCCCGGGACTAGCGGTCACCGGGGAGCTGTTTTTT | TRBJ2-2 | few | TRBD2 | TRBV12-3/TRBV12-4
CSVLGGGPEQFF | TGCAGCGTTCTCGGCGGGGGACCGGAGCAGTTCTTC | TRBJ2-1 | . | TRBD2 | TRBV29-1
CASSPRGTAGYNEQFF | TGTGCCAGCAGCCCCCGTGGGACTGCGGGATACAATGAGCAGTTCTTC | TRBJ2-1 | few | . | TRBV7-2
CATSNDRVSGNTIYF | TGTGCCACCAGCAACGACAGGGTCTCTGGAAACACCATATATTTT | TRBJ1-3 | . | TRBD1 | TRBV15
CASSLGRQPTNYGYTF | TGTGCCAGCAGCTTAGGGCGACAGCCTACTAACTATGGCTACACCTTC | TRBJ1-2 | . | . | TRBV7-2
CSGMDPNTGELFF | TGCAGTGGCATGGACCCGAACACCGGGGAGCTGTTTTTT | TRBJ2-2 | few | . | TRBV20-1
CASSLLSSDTQYF | TGTGCCAGCAGCTTATTAAGTTCAGATACGCAGTATTTT | TRBJ2-3 | . | . | TRBV7-8
CASSLGLAGDPPRTGELFF | TGTGCCAGCAGCTTAGGACTAGCGGGAGACCCCCCCCGCACCGGGGAGCTGTTTTTT | TRBJ2-2 | . | TRBD2 | TRBV7-2
CASSPPAGLGSPLHF | TGTGCCAGCTCACCCCCCGCAGGCCTGGGTTCACCCCTCCACTTT | TRBJ1-6 | few | . | TRBV18
CASSLPGLDGYTF | TGTGCCAGCTCCCTCCCCGGGTTGGACGGCTACACCTTC | TRBJ1-2 | . | . | TRBV7-3
CASRGQAWTEAFF | TGTGCCAGTAGGGGACAGGCCTGGACTGAAGCTTTCTTT | TRBJ1-1 | . | TRBD1 | TRBV19
CASSSGQSTNEKLFF | TGTGCCAGCAGCAGTGGACAGTCAACTAATGAAAAACTGTTTTTT | TRBJ1-4 | few | . | TRBV7-9
CASSPRGSYEQYF | TGCGCCAGCAGCCCCCGTGGCTCCTACGAGCAGTACTTC | TRBJ2-7 | many | . | TRBV18
CASSYETGPSEQYF | TGTGCCAGCAGTTACGAGACAGGGCCAAGCGAGCAGTACTTC | TRBJ2-7 | . | TRBD1 | TRBV6-5
CASSWVDSINQPQHF | TGTGCCAGCAGTTGGGTGGACAGTATCAATCAGCCCCAGCATTTT | TRBJ1-5 | . | . | TRBV6-6
CASSLAEGGYNEQFF | TGTGCCAGCAGCTTAGCCGAGGGAGGGTACAATGAGCAGTTCTTC | TRBJ2-1 | few | TRBD2 | TRBV7-2
CASSPPASGDEKLFF | TGTGCCAGCTCACCACCTGCCTCAGGAGATGAAAAACTGTTTTTT | TRBJ1-4 | . | . | TRBV18
CASSVRPRPRTSTDTQYF | TGTGCCAGCAGTGTTAGACCCCGACCGAGAACTAGCACAGATACGCAGTATTTT | TRBJ2-3 | . | . | TRBV7-6
CASSPRDIFFNEQFF | TGTGCCAGCTCCCCACGGGACATCTTCTTCAATGAGCAGTTCTTC | TRBJ2-1 | . | . | TRBV18
CAWSTGSYEQYF | TGTGCCTGGAGTACCGGGAGCTACGAGCAGTACTTC | TRBJ2-7 | few | . | TRBV30
CASRASSYNEQFF | TGTGCCAGCAGGGCAAGCTCCTACAATGAGCAGTTCTTC | TRBJ2-1 | . | . | TRBV6-5
CASSLRLAGGELFF | TGCGCCAGCAGCTTAAGACTAGCAGGCGGGGAGCTGTTTTTT | TRBJ2-2 | . | TRBD2 | TRBV5-1
CASSVPVGGETQYF | TGTGCCAGCAGTGTCCCTGTCGGTGGGGAGACCCAGTACTTC | TRBJ2-5 | . | . | TRBV28
CATSDLVGRQYEQYF | TGTGCCACCAGTGATTTGGTTGGCCGGCAATACGAGCAGTACTTC | TRBJ2-7 | few | . | TRBV24-1
CASSKGQGTNEQYF | TGTGCCAGCAGTAAGGGACAGGGGACTAACGAGCAGTACTTC | TRBJ2-7 | many | TRBD1 | TRBV12-3/TRBV12-4
CASSLDRVEGEQYF | TGCGCCAGCAGCTTGGACAGGGTGGAGGGGGAGCAGTACTTC | TRBJ2-7 | few | . | TRBV5-1
CASTTVAGDYGYTF | . | TRBJ1-2 | few | . | TRBV12-3/TRBV12-4
CASSFRGTGGEKGEKLFF | TGCGCCAGCAGCTTCCGTGGGACAGGGGGCGAAAAGGGTGAAAAACTGTTTTTT | TRBJ1-4 | . | TRBD1 | TRBV5-1
CASSYVGLSTDTQYF | TGTGCCAGCAGTTACGTGGGACTTAGCACAGATACGCAGTATTTT | TRBJ2-3 | . | . | TRBV6-2/TRBV6-3
CASSQARDQEYSPLHF | TGCGCCAGCAGCCAGGCGAGGGACCAGGAATACTCACCCCTCCACTTT | TRBJ1-6 | . | . | TRBV4-3
CASKQGAEQFF | TGCGCCAGCAAGCAGGGGGCTGAGCAGTTCTTC | TRBJ2-1 | . | TRBD1 | TRBV5-1
CASSLNGAAVAKNIQYF | TGTGCCAGCAGCTTGAACGGAGCGGCAGTAGCCAAAAACATTCAGTACTTC | TRBJ2-4 | many | . | TRBV5-5